A single T cell receptor (beta chain) is shown here with its context. At least ten counts were recorded for this clonotype. Its antigen remains unidentified. Base-call qualities are not available, and no considerably larger clone is one nucleotide away. The data derive from a study of read filtering for tumor transcriptome and immune sequencing (TCRdb year 2020). Regarding the complete study: Of the patients in the cohort, more than 16 were male and roughly 13 were female, and their mean age was roughly 68 years, with a range of about 40 to 85. By revised international staging, roughly 8 patients were R-ISS I, roughly 17 were R-ISS II and more than five were R-ISS III. After DNase treatment, whole-transcriptome libraries were prepared with the TruSeq RNA Access Library Prep Kit. TCR-region mapped reads per sample ranged from about 3.5 to 10.27 million with IR-seq versus only roughly 75 to 1273 with RNA-seq. TCR repertoires obtained by targeted immune repertoire sequencing and by bulk whole-transcriptome sequencing performed on the same bone marrow samples were compared. A main aim was a read-filtering strategy for immune repertoire data, specifically whether clonotypes supported by a single read should be removed.

Every patient had bone marrow sampled at the time of active disease. Bone marrow mononuclear cells were isolated by Ficoll-Hypaque density gradient centrifugation. Myeloma plasma cells were removed and CD138-negative cells were obtained by negative selection following labeling with CD138 magnetic microbeads on a MACS separator. The purity of the isolated cells was checked by flow cytometry with CD138 antibodies on an Attune NxT. TRIzol reagent was used to extract total RNA, which was then quantified with a NanoDrop spectrophotometer. Paired RNA-seq and IR-seq were performed on the CD138-negative bone marrow sample of each patient. The Immunoverse kit was used to build TCR libraries from 400 ng RNA, with molecular barcoded adaptors covering alpha/delta and beta/gamma chains. The same RNA used for transcriptome sequencing was used for TCR library preparation. An Illumina HiSeq 4000 with 2 x 150 cycles was used to sequence the TCR libraries. In the source study's methods: MiXCR aligned TCR reads to human V, D, J and C references and assembled the aligned reads into CDR3 clonotypes, with quality filtering and error correction included. The tcR package in R was used to analyze clonotype counts and gene usage diversity. For inspection of raw mapping reads, RNA-seq reads were mapped by STAR aligner version 2.5.3a onto GRCh37 of the human genome. To test how sequencing depth affects detected clonotypes, IR-seq fastq files were randomly downsampled with Seqtk 1.3. In TCRdb, the public reads were trimmed at Q25 with fastp and aligned with MiXCR, with productive beta chains retained. Rows matching on CDR3 protein sequence are summarized as one entry with the most common DNA and genes. TCRdb's processing, not the study's, gives the V and J calls here. In all, the sample holds tens of thousands of distinct CDR3 sequences, and approximately 15% of those were seen once. The ten largest make up 6.5% to 8.5% of the sample.

General study outcomes and caveats: Clonotypes were captured by IR-seq at much higher depth and more reliably than by RNA-seq, and smaller IR-seq throughput was sufficient for identification of most shared clonotypes. Rather than purified T cells, the sorted CD138-negative fraction was a mixed bone marrow immune population. When single-read clonotypes were removed, the proportions of shared clonotypes in IR-seq and RNA-seq correlated more strongly. In IR-seq, single-read clonotypes were approximately 82% of clonotypes but approximately 3.7% of total reads; in RNA-seq they were about 68% of clonotypes and 35% to 55% of reads.

From the cysteine up to the phenylalanine, the CDR3 has a length of 13 residues. Only the CDR3 DNA stays, 39 bases, in frame from base 1. Deletion took 4 bases off V and 0 bases off J, with a span of 6 bases between the germline ends. The CDR1 and CDR2 encoded by the germline V gene are MDHEN and SYDVKM. Input material: a population of CD138-negative cells sorted from bone marrow. This specimen's cell subset or site label, interpreted: bone marrow mononuclear cells depleted of CD138+ plasma/myeloma cells by negative magnetic selection. The rearrangement combines TRBV28 with TRBJ1-2; the D gene remains uncertain. This receptor was taken from a donor over 35 with multiple myeloma. Here the CDR3 is given as CASSSTPNYGYTF. The nucleotide sequence reads TGTGCCAGCAGTTCGACCCCTAACTATGGCTACACCTTC.